Listed here is a single TCR beta chain. Its antigen remains unknown. This sample is part of a study of cytotoxic CD8 clonotypes in ibrutinib-treated CLL. Whole-study context: Timing of response sample collection was a median approximately twelve months after treatment start, with a range of 6 to 36. General study results and limits: There were few public clonotypes, and on treatment they contracted or stayed stable.

After removal of 0 bases from V and 4 bases from J, the junction contained 2 bases not matched to a gene. Germline-derived CDR1 and CDR2 are SGHRS and YFSETQ. This CDR3 has 14 residues. The method was immunoSEQ multiplex PCR; TCRdb's version includes in-frame clones alone and lacks a portion of them. The data contain about 140,000 clones, around 77% of them singletons. The TCR originated in a human donor with chronic lymphocytic leukemia. The rearrangement uses TRBV5-1 and TRBJ1-1; 8 bases agree with TRBD1. Sequencing was performed on PBMCs, taken after 12 months of ibrutinib treatment. This CDR3 reads CASSLDGQGTEAFF. CDR3 DNA: TGCGCCAGCAGCTTGGATGGACAGGGCACTGAAGCTTTCTTT.